Below are 18 T cell receptor beta chains sequenced from a single sample in a study of response to subunit inactivated influenza vaccine. MiXCR was run by TCRdb on the RT-PCR reads, yielding one entry per CDR3 protein. Of about 520,000 distinct CDR3 sequences in the sample, 7.2% were seen once. The sample was PBMCs from blood, taken less than 30 months after vaccination. These receptors originate from a man in his fifties or sixties who received an inactivated influenza vaccine.

V gene TRBV4-3 combines with J gene TRBJ1-2, with D uncertain. CDR1 and CDR2 (germline): LGHNA, YSLEER. The CDR3 loop spans 15 amino acids. V gave up 0 bases and J gave up 5 bases, with 13 bases separating them. The CDR3, as DNA: TGCGCCAGCAGCCAAGAAAAGAGGGCTATATATGGCTACACCTTC. Its protein is CASSQEKRAIYGYTF.

This chain connects TRBV4-2 to TRBJ1-1; 8 nucleotides line up with TRBD1. The trim removed 1 base at V and 6 bases at J, leaving 19 bases unmatched. This CDR3 comprises 19 residues. Germline V gene lookup returns CDR1 LGHNA and CDR2 YNFKEQ. The DNA of the CDR3 is TGTGCCAGCAGCCAAGTAGGTAGACAGGGGCCTGGTCTAGGGTCTGAAGCTTTCTTT. Translated: CASSQVGRQGPGLGSEAFF.

This clonotype was counted only a few times. The chain couples TRBV7-9 to TRBJ2-5; no clear D. Germline CDR1 SEHNR, CDR2 FQNEAQ (reference sequence). The CDR3 consists of 15 residues. Between the trimmed V and J ends, which lost 5 bases and 0 bases, there was a span of 13 bases. CDR3 sequence (DNA): TGTGCCAGCAGCCAGACTCTAGAACACCAAGAGACCCAGTACTTC. Translating it yields CASSQTLEHQETQYF. The whole variable domain, filled in from reference TRBV7-9 and TRBJ2-5, reads DTGVSQNPRHKITKRGQNVTFRCDPISEHNRLYWYRQTLGQGPEFLTYFQNEAQLEKSRLLSDRFSAERPKGSFSTLEIQRTEQGDSAMYLCASSQTLEHQETQYFGPGTRLLVL.

V is TRBV11-1 and J is TRBJ1-2; D not resolved. CDR1 is SGHAT, CDR2 FQDESV, per germline (reference sequence). There are 13 residues in the CDR3. V lost 2 bases and J lost 5, with 9 bases in between. CDR3 sequence: CASSLMGSYGYTF. DNA for the CDR3: TGTGCCAGCAGCTTAATGGGGAGTTATGGCTACACCTTC.

This clonotype was observed many times. The chain has TRBV4-1 and TRBJ2-7; TRBD2 aligns across 10 bases. The germline V gene has CDR1 MGHRA and CDR2 YSYEKL. After removal of 1 base from V and 4 bases from J, the junction contained 4 bases not matched to a gene. The length of the CDR3 is 15 residues. The CDR3 is CASSQVAGGFYEQYF. The CDR3 DNA reads TGCGCCAGCAGCCAAGTAGCGGGGGGTTTTTACGAGCAGTACTTC.

This clonotype has ten or more counts. This chain joins TRBV25-1 and TRBJ1-4; 9 bases match TRBD1. Germline CDR1 is MGHDK and CDR2 is SYGVNS. This CDR3 is 13 amino acids long. Trimming cost V 10 bases and J 5 bases; bases outside gene matches: 5. The chain's CDR3 is CATTGTGNEKLFF. The CDR3 nucleotides are TGTGCCACCACCGGGACAGGGAATGAAAAACTGTTTTTT.

The CDR3 is CASSPQPGAIGGGELFF. The CDR3 DNA follows: TGTGCCAGCAGCCCCCAGCCCGGAGCAATAGGAGGCGGGGAGCTGTTTTTT. The chain uses TRBV5-5 and TRBJ2-2, with a weak D call TRBD2 (5 bases). Germline CDR1 SGHKS, CDR2 YYEKEE (reference sequence). Trimming shortened V by 4 bases and J by 7 bases, and 23 bases separated the two germline ends. The CDR3 loop spans 17 amino acids.

This clonotype was counted many times. V gene TRBV10-3 combines with J gene TRBJ2-7; D might be TRBD2 (5 bases). CDR3 length equals 11 residues. Germline V gives CDR1 ENHRY, CDR2 SYGVKD. V lost 6 bases and J 4 bases, leaving 7 bases between the germline ends. CDR3 bases: TGTGCCATCAGCCCGGGGTACGAGCAGTACTTC. Its protein product is CAISPGYEQYF.

Ten or more counts support this clonotype. The chain is built from TRBV7-2 and TRBJ2-7, with TRBD2 matching over 10 bases. V lost 4 bases, J lost 1 base, and 4 bases stayed unmatched. Germline CDR1 and CDR2: SGHTA and FQGNSA. The CDR3 runs to 15 residues. The CDR3 loop reads CASSSASGGSYEQYF. Here the CDR3 DNA reads TGTGCCAGCAGCTCCGCTAGCGGGGGTTCCTACGAGCAGTACTTC.

The sample holds many counts of this clonotype. The V gene is TRBV12-3 or TRBV12-4, the J gene TRBJ2-2, with D tentatively TRBD1 (5 bases). The CDR3 has 14 amino acids. V was shortened by 5 bases and J by 1 base, with 8 bases between the two germline ends. The CDR3 spells CASSRTQNTGELFF. The CDR3 nucleotides are TGTGCCAGCAGTAGGACACAGAACACCGGGGAGCTGTTTTTT.

This clonotype was found many times. This chain connects TRBV29-1 to TRBJ2-5, with TRBD1 identical over 7 bases. CDR3 length: 16 amino acids. Germline CDR1 SQVTM, CDR2 ANQGSEA. Trimming cost V 1 base and J 2 bases; bases outside gene matches: 10. CDR3 loop: CSVEAYTRDRQETQYF. The CDR3 region has the DNA TGCAGCGTTGAAGCGTATACCCGGGACAGACAAGAGACCCAGTACTTC. Full variable domain (missing parts from reference TRBV29-1 and TRBJ2-5): SAVISQKPSRDICQRGTSLTIQCQVDSQVTMMFWYRQQPGQSLTLIATANQGSEATYESGFVIDKFPISRPNLTFSTLTVSNMSPEDSSIYLCSVEAYTRDRQETQYFGPGTRLLVL.

Only a few counts were recorded for this clonotype. V is TRBV7-2 and J is TRBJ2-1, with D perhaps matching TRBD2 (6 bases). Germline-derived CDR1 and CDR2 are SGHTA and FQGNSA. The CDR3 totals 14 residues. Trimming cost V 5 bases and J 7 bases, with 15 bases left between them. The CDR3: CASSPYTGTNEQFF. For the CDR3, the DNA is TGTGCCAGCAGCCCCTATACCGGGACTAATGAGCAGTTCTTC.

This clonotype has more than one count but fewer than ten. This rearrangement joins TRBV9 to TRBJ2-2, with D perhaps matching TRBD1 (5 bases). Trimming left V 0 bases short and J 1 base short, with 16 bases between. This CDR3 is 18 amino acids long. Looked up from germline, CDR1 is SGDLS and CDR2 is YYNGEE. The CDR3 here is CASSVGVWGFQNTGELFF. Written as DNA, the CDR3 is TGTGCCAGCAGCGTAGGGGTGTGGGGCTTCCAGAACACCGGGGAGCTGTTTTTT.

This sequence joins TRBV12-3 or TRBV12-4 and TRBJ2-2, with D uncertain. This CDR3 contains 12 residues. The V and J ends lost 5 bases and 7 bases respectively, with 8 bases between them. CDR3 residues: CASSLSIGELFF. The CDR3 coding sequence is TGTGCCAGCAGTCTCAGTATCGGGGAGCTGTTTTTT.

Many counts were recorded for this clonotype. CDR3 sequence: CASGERGANTGELFF. The CDR3 DNA reads as TGCGCCAGCGGGGAGCGCGGCGCGAACACCGGGGAGCTGTTTTTT. The chain is built from TRBV5-1 and TRBJ2-2, with D maybe TRBD2 (5 bases). This CDR3 region has 15 residues. Germline V gene sequence: CDR1 SGHRS, CDR2 YFSETQ. With 7 bases removed from V and 0 bases from J, the gap between germline ends came to 13 bases.

This clonotype was seen a handful of times. The chain is built from TRBV7-2 and TRBJ2-3; 11 nucleotides agree with TRBD2. Germline CDR1 is SGHTA and CDR2 is FQGNSA. CDR3 length equals 16 residues. The trim removed 3 bases at V and 0 bases at J, leaving 2 bases unmatched. The chain's CDR3 is CASSFPSGGSTDTQYF. The CDR3 coding sequence is TGTGCCAGCAGCTTTCCTAGCGGGGGGAGCACAGATACGCAGTATTTT.

There are many counts of this clonotype. J is TRBJ2-7 and V is TRBV20-1; 8 positions agree with TRBD1. In germline, CDR1 is DFQATT, CDR2 SNEGSKA (reference sequence). V dropped 3 bases and J dropped 5; count of bases not matched to a gene: 9. This CDR3 has 14 residues. CDR3 sequence (DNA): TGCAGTGCTAGGCTCCCCAGGGGGCTAGACGAGCAGTACTTC. As protein: CSARLPRGLDEQYF.

The chain combines TRBV12-3 or TRBV12-4 with TRBJ2-7; D could derive from TRBD1 or TRBD2 (5 bases each). Trimming removed 1 base from V and 6 bases from J, with 13 bases in between. The CDR3 loop spans 14 amino acids. The CDR3 DNA reads TGTGCCAGCAGTTTAGGGGGGTTCTGGTCCGAGCAGTACTTC. It specifies CASSLGGFWSEQYF.